A selection of T cell receptor beta chains follows, all from one sample in a study of regulatory T cells in long-lasting Graves disease. TCRdb processed the multiplex PCR reads anew with MiXCR; each CDR3 protein has one entry. The sample holds 350,000 to 450,000 distinct CDR3 sequences, roughly 15% seen once. Another study also made use of these data, one on T cells in Graves' hyperthyroidism and ophthalmopathy.

The sequences come from peripheral blood mononuclear cells (PBMCs), collected at new diagnosis, from a patient treated with antithyroid drugs. Receptors originate from a woman aged 40 to 50 with Graves disease. Each CDR3 is given with its conserved first and last residue. A D gene is named only where the DNA matches it firmly. Only part of the rows carry a size: once, few, many, or a class if the clone is expanded.

cdr3_aa: CASSFTTVSVGDTQYF
cdr3_nt: TGTGCCAGCAGCTTCACGACCGTTTCTGTCGGAGATACGCAGTATTTT
v_call: TRBV11-2
j_call: TRBJ2-3
clone_size: many
d_call: -

cdr3_aa: CASSPTRTGVYNEQFF
cdr3_nt: TGTGCCAGTAGTCCCACAAGGACAGGGGTCTACAATGAGCAGTTCTTC
v_call: TRBV19
j_call: TRBJ2-1
clone_size: many
d_call: TRBD1

cdr3_aa: CASTNRQGRKTQYF
cdr3_nt: TGTGCCAGCACCAACAGACAGGGTAGGAAGACCCAGTACTTC
v_call: TRBV28
j_call: TRBJ2-5
clone_size: many
d_call: TRBD1

cdr3_aa: CASSSTGFSYNEQFF
cdr3_nt: TGTGCCAGCAGCTCGACAGGGTTCTCCTACAATGAGCAGTTCTTC
v_call: TRBV7-3
j_call: TRBJ2-1
clone_size: many
d_call: TRBD1

cdr3_aa: CASSYSSGQANTGELFF
cdr3_nt: TGTGCCAGCAGTTACTCGTCGGGACAGGCTAACACCGGGGAGCTGTTTTTT
v_call: TRBV6-5
j_call: TRBJ2-2
clone_size: many
d_call: TRBD1

cdr3_aa: CASRSGLAENTGELFF
cdr3_nt: TGTGCCAGCAGGAGTGGACTAGCGGAAAACACCGGGGAGCTGTTTTTT
v_call: TRBV6-1
j_call: TRBJ2-2
clone_size: many
d_call: TRBD2

cdr3_aa: CASSKGALATNEKLFF
cdr3_nt: TGTGCCAGCAGCAAAGGGGCGTTAGCAACTAATGAAAAACTGTTTTTT
v_call: TRBV7-2
j_call: TRBJ1-4
clone_size: few
d_call: -

cdr3_aa: CASSEVWGTDTQYF
cdr3_nt: TGTGCCAGCAGTGAAGTTTGGGGGACAGATACGCAGTATTTT
v_call: TRBV2
j_call: TRBJ2-3
clone_size: many
d_call: -

cdr3_aa: CASSSYRGYEQYF
cdr3_nt: TGTGCCAGCAGTTCTTATCGGGGCTACGAGCAGTACTTC
v_call: TRBV28
j_call: TRBJ2-7
clone_size: many
d_call: -

cdr3_aa: CSVVLDTQYF
cdr3_nt: TGCAGCGTTGTTCTCGATACGCAGTATTTT
v_call: TRBV29-1
j_call: TRBJ2-3
clone_size: many
d_call: -

cdr3_aa: CASSPPGDNEKLFF
cdr3_nt: TGTGCCAGCTCACCACCGGGAGATAATGAAAAACTGTTTTTT
v_call: TRBV18
j_call: TRBJ1-4
clone_size: -
d_call: -

cdr3_aa: CASSTWTGTDTQYF
cdr3_nt: TGTGCCAGTAGTACCTGGACAGGGACAGATACGCAGTATTTT
v_call: TRBV19
j_call: TRBJ2-3
clone_size: few
d_call: TRBD1

cdr3_aa: CSARDHPTDTQYF
cdr3_nt: TGCAGTGCTAGAGATCATCCGACAGATACGCAGTATTTT
v_call: TRBV20-1
j_call: TRBJ2-3
clone_size: few
d_call: -

cdr3_aa: CASSLITSVCQGPNTEAFF
cdr3_nt: TGTGCCAGCAGCTTGATCACGTCCGTGTGTCAGGGCCCGAACACTGAAGCTTTCTTT
v_call: TRBV7-6
j_call: TRBJ1-1
clone_size: few
d_call: -

cdr3_aa: CASSYNRDGGANVLTF
cdr3_nt: TGTGCCAGCAGCTACAACAGGGACGGTGGGGCCAACGTCCTGACTTTC
v_call: TRBV7-3
j_call: TRBJ2-6
clone_size: -
d_call: -

cdr3_aa: CASSVIQGLGNTEAFF
cdr3_nt: TGTGCCAGCAGCGTAATACAGGGTCTAGGGAACACTGAAGCTTTCTTT
v_call: TRBV9
j_call: TRBJ1-1
clone_size: many
d_call: -

cdr3_aa: CASSIRGLNTEAFF
cdr3_nt: TGTGCCAGCAGCATCAGGGGGTTAAACACTGAAGCTTTCTTT
v_call: TRBV28
j_call: TRBJ1-1
clone_size: many
d_call: TRBD1

cdr3_aa: CASSQASRTYEQYF
cdr3_nt: TGTGCCAGCAGCCAGGCTAGCCGTACCTACGAGCAGTACTTC
v_call: TRBV3-1
j_call: TRBJ2-7
clone_size: -
d_call: -

cdr3_aa: CASSLNELGGRETQYF
cdr3_nt: TGTGCCAGCAGCTTAAATGAATTAGGGGGCCGAGAGACCCAGTACTTC
v_call: TRBV13
j_call: TRBJ2-5
clone_size: -
d_call: TRBD1

cdr3_aa: CASRGLAEFLTYNEQFF
cdr3_nt: TGTGCCAGCAGAGGACTAGCGGAGTTCCTTACCTACAATGAGCAGTTCTTC
v_call: TRBV27
j_call: TRBJ2-1
clone_size: -
d_call: TRBD2

cdr3_aa: CASSIGDEQYF
cdr3_nt: TGTGCCAGCAGCATAGGTGACGAGCAGTACTTC
v_call: TRBV7-2
j_call: TRBJ2-7
clone_size: many
d_call: -

cdr3_aa: CASSSGTGVPGNTGELFF
cdr3_nt: TGTGCCAGCAGCTCCGGGACAGGGGTTCCGGGAAACACCGGGGAGCTGTTTTTT
v_call: TRBV5-6
j_call: TRBJ2-2
clone_size: -
d_call: TRBD1

cdr3_aa: CASSRDPSSYEQYF
cdr3_nt: TGTGCCAGCAGCCGCGACCCGTCCTCCTACGAGCAGTACTTC
v_call: TRBV7-2
j_call: TRBJ2-7
clone_size: few
d_call: -

cdr3_aa: CASYRGTGELFF
cdr3_nt: TGTGCCAGTTACCGTGGCACCGGGGAGCTGTTTTTT
v_call: TRBV19
j_call: TRBJ2-2
clone_size: many
d_call: -

cdr3_aa: CASSPLVASGYNEQFF
cdr3_nt: TGTGCCAGCAGTCCCCTCGTCGCTAGCGGATACAATGAGCAGTTCTTC
v_call: TRBV28
j_call: TRBJ2-1
clone_size: many
d_call: TRBD2

cdr3_aa: CASSLDTADNSPLRF
cdr3_nt: TGCGCCAGCAGCTTGGATACAGCCGATAATTCACCCCTCCGCTTT
v_call: TRBV5-1
j_call: TRBJ1-6
clone_size: few
d_call: -

cdr3_aa: CASSPPYAGEAFF
cdr3_nt: TGTGCCAGCAGTCCACCCTATGCAGGTGAAGCTTTCTTT
v_call: TRBV27
j_call: TRBJ1-1
clone_size: many
d_call: -

cdr3_aa: CATRTGGNYEQYF
cdr3_nt: TGTGCCACCAGGACAGGGGGAAACTACGAGCAGTACTTC
v_call: TRBV28
j_call: TRBJ2-7
clone_size: few
d_call: TRBD1

cdr3_aa: CASSPTGTGDNYGYTF
cdr3_nt: TGTGCCAGCAGCCCAACAGGGACAGGAGACAACTATGGCTACACCTTC
v_call: TRBV14
j_call: TRBJ1-2
clone_size: many
d_call: TRBD1

cdr3_aa: CASSSRQGVGYEQYF
cdr3_nt: TGTGCCAGCAGTAGCCGACAGGGGGTTGGCTACGAGCAGTACTTC
v_call: TRBV28
j_call: TRBJ2-7
clone_size: many
d_call: TRBD1

cdr3_aa: CASRTSGSGNTGELFF
cdr3_nt: TGTGCCAGCCGGACTAGCGGGAGCGGGAACACCGGGGAGCTGTTTTTT
v_call: TRBV27
j_call: TRBJ2-2
clone_size: many
d_call: TRBD2

cdr3_aa: CASTRDGSNQPQHF
cdr3_nt: TGTGCCAGCACCCGGGACGGTAGCAATCAGCCCCAGCATTTT
v_call: TRBV28
j_call: TRBJ1-5
clone_size: many
d_call: -

cdr3_aa: CASSQGLAGVVITDTQYF
cdr3_nt: TGCGCCAGCAGCCAAGGACTAGCGGGAGTGGTAATTACAGATACGCAGTATTTT
v_call: TRBV4-1
j_call: TRBJ2-3
clone_size: -
d_call: TRBD2

cdr3_aa: CASRLNSGIYTDTQYF
cdr3_nt: TGTGCCAGCAGGCTCAATAGCGGGATCTACACAGATACGCAGTATTTT
v_call: TRBV6-2/TRBV6-3
j_call: TRBJ2-3
clone_size: many
d_call: TRBD2

cdr3_aa: CASTQSPSGLYNEQFF
cdr3_nt: TGTGCCAGCACCCAAAGCCCTAGCGGGCTTTACAATGAGCAGTTCTTC
v_call: TRBV12-3/TRBV12-4
j_call: TRBJ2-1
clone_size: many
d_call: TRBD2

cdr3_aa: CASRTDYSLTDTQYF
cdr3_nt: TGTGCCAGCAGGACGGACTATTCCCTCACAGATACGCAGTATTTT
v_call: TRBV5-4
j_call: TRBJ2-3
clone_size: many
d_call: -

cdr3_aa: CASSLEAGGDYGYTF
cdr3_nt: TGTGCCAGCAGCTTGGAGGCAGGGGGCGACTATGGCTACACCTTC
v_call: TRBV5-5
j_call: TRBJ1-2
clone_size: many
d_call: TRBD1

cdr3_aa: CASSFPQGGNDEQFF
cdr3_nt: TGTGCCAGCAGTTTCCCACAGGGGGGAAACGATGAGCAGTTCTTC
v_call: TRBV12-3/TRBV12-4
j_call: TRBJ2-1
clone_size: few
d_call: TRBD1

cdr3_aa: CASSAPGGSSPLHF
cdr3_nt: TGTGCCAGCAGTGCCCCCGGGGGCAGTTCACCCCTCCACTTT
v_call: TRBV12-3/TRBV12-4
j_call: TRBJ1-6
clone_size: many
d_call: -

cdr3_aa: CASRTGSTGELFF
cdr3_nt: TGTGCCAGCAGAACAGGATCCACCGGGGAGCTGTTTTTT
v_call: TRBV5-4
j_call: TRBJ2-2
clone_size: many
d_call: -

cdr3_aa: CASSDLVSMNTEAFF
cdr3_nt: TGTGCCAGCAGTGATTTAGTCAGCATGAACACTGAAGCTTTCTTT
v_call: TRBV2
j_call: TRBJ1-1
clone_size: many
d_call: -

cdr3_aa: CASSLDPARTDTQYF
cdr3_nt: TGTGCCAGCAGCTTAGATCCGGCACGAACAGATACGCAGTATTTT
v_call: TRBV11-2
j_call: TRBJ2-3
clone_size: many
d_call: -

cdr3_aa: CASSSLAGVYEQYF
cdr3_nt: TGTGCCAGCAGTTCTCTAGCGGGAGTTTACGAGCAGTACTTC
v_call: TRBV28
j_call: TRBJ2-7
clone_size: many
d_call: TRBD2

cdr3_aa: CASSYSGMETQYF
cdr3_nt: TGTGCCAGCAGTTACTCCGGTATGGAGACCCAGTACTTC
v_call: TRBV6-2/TRBV6-3
j_call: TRBJ2-5
clone_size: -
d_call: -

cdr3_aa: CASVFGGGQETQYF
cdr3_nt: TGTGCCAGCGTGTTCGGGGGAGGACAAGAGACCCAGTACTTC
v_call: TRBV2
j_call: TRBJ2-5
clone_size: many
d_call: -

cdr3_aa: CASSYGTGREQYF
cdr3_nt: TGTGCCAGCAGTTACGGGACAGGGCGCGAGCAGTACTTC
v_call: TRBV6-2/TRBV6-3
j_call: TRBJ2-7
clone_size: few
d_call: TRBD1